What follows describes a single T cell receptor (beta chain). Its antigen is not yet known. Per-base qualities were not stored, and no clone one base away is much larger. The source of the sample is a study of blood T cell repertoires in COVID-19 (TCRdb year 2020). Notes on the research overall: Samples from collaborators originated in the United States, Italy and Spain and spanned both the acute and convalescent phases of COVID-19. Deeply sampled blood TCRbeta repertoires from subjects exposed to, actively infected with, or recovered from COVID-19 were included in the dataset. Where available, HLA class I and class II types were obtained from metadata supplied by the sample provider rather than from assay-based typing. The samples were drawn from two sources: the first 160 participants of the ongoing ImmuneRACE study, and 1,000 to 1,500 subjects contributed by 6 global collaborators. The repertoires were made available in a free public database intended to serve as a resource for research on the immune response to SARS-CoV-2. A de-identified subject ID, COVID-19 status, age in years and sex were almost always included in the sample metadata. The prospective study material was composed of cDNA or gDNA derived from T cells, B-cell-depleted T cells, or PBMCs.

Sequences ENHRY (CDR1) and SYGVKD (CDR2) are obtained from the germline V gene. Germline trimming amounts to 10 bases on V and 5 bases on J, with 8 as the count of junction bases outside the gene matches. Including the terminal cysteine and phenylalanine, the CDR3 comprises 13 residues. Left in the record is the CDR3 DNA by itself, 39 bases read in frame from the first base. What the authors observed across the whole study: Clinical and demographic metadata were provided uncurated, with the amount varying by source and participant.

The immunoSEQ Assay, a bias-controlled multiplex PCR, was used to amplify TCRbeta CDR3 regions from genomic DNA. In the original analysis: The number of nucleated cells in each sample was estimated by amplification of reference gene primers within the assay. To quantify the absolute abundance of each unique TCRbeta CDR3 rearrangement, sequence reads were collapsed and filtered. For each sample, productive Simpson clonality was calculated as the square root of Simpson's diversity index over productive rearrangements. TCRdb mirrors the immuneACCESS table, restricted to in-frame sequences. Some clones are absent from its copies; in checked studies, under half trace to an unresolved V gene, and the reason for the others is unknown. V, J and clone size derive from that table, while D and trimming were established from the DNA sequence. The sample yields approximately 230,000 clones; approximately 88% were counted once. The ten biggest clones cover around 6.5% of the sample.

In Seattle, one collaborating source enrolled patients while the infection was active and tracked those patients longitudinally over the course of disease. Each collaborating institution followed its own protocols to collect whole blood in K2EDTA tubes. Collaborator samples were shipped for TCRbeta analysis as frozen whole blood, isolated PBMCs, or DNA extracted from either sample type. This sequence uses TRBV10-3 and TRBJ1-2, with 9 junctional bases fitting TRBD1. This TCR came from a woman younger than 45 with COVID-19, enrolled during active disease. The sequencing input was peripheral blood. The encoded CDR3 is CATNRDREYGYTF. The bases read TGTGCCACAAACCGGGACAGGGAGTATGGCTACACCTTC.